This TCR beta chain stems from a study of T cells in Graves' hyperthyroidism and ophthalmopathy. Authors of the study amplified TCR beta CDR3 regions from RNA transcripts. During a first-round RT-PCR of the TCR CDR3, the HTBI primer set was used. MiXCR, run by TCRdb on the multiplex PCR reads, gives a single entry per CDR3 protein. There are approximately 330,000 distinct CDR3 sequences in the sample; 21% occur only once, and about 50% lies in the top ten. This clonotype was seen many times. Per germline, CDR1 MNHNS and CDR2 SASEGT. The CDR3 spans 12 residues. Trimming left V 6 bases short and J 6 bases short, with 10 bases between.

This chain uses TRBV6-1 with TRBJ2-3; D call uncertain. The sample taken for sequencing was blood. The TCR originated in a woman in her 50s with Graves' hyperthyroidism. The CDR3, as DNA: TGTGCCAGCAGGTCCATCCTCGATACGCAGTATTTT. Its protein product is CASRSILDTQYF.